The 28 T cell receptor beta chains below come from one sample, sequenced in a study of blood T cell repertoires in COVID-19. TCRdb's copy holds only in-frame clones and misses some; the assay was immunoSEQ multiplex PCR. The table shows approximately 360,000 clones, with roughly 90% occurring only once. Sequenced input: peripheral blood. The receptors derive from a man aged 35 to 55 with acute or convalescent COVID-19.

The chain carries TRBV18 and TRBJ2-3; D is unresolved. The germline gives CDR1 KGHSH, CDR2 LQKENI. V was pared by 2 bases and J by 5 bases, with 8 bases between. The CDR3 consists of 13 residues. CDR3 loop: CASSPESGDTQYF. The CDR3 coding sequence is TGTGCCAGCTCACCAGAGAGTGGAGATACGCAGTATTTT.

The rearrangement links TRBV27 to TRBJ1-1, with a tentative D call TRBD1 (5 bases). The CDR3 totals 13 residues. The V gene lost 5 bases and the J gene lost 5 bases, with 12 bases spanning the gap. In germline, CDR1 is MNHEY, CDR2 SMNVEV (reference sequence). CDR3 coding DNA: TGTGCCAGCAGTCCCCTCAGGGTGACTGAAGCTTTCTTT. Translation: CASSPLRVTEAFF.

This sequence joins TRBV5-1 and TRBJ2-2; the D gene is possibly TRBD2 (6 bases). The CDR3 consists of 16 residues. The germline V and J ends were trimmed by 4 bases and 2 bases, with 15 bases remaining between them. Germline V gene lookup returns CDR1 SGHRS and CDR2 YFSETQ. The CDR3 is CASSPLGGINTGELFF. Here the CDR3 DNA reads TGCGCCAGCAGCCCCCTCGGCGGGATTAACACCGGGGAGCTGTTTTTT.

The rearrangement uses TRBV11-3 and TRBJ2-7, with 7 positions matching TRBD2. Germline V gene sequence: CDR1 SGHNT, CDR2 YENEEA. This CDR3 contains 15 residues. V lost 4 bases, J lost 2 bases, and 8 bases stayed unmatched. This CDR3 is CASSSRLAGTYEQYF. The CDR3, as DNA: TGTGCCAGCAGCTCGAGGTTAGCGGGCACCTACGAGCAGTACTTC.

V is TRBV6-5 and J is TRBJ2-7, with 9 bases aligning to TRBD2. This CDR3 has 14 amino acids. V lost 5 bases and J lost 6; bases outside the gene matches: 8. Germline loops: CDR1 MNHEY, CDR2 SVGAGI. CDR3 protein: CASSKTLREGEQYF. The CDR3 DNA sequence: TGTGCCAGCAGTAAAACACTGCGGGAGGGCGAGCAGTACTTC.

This rearrangement joins TRBV11-2 to TRBJ1-1; perhaps TRBD1 as D (6 bases). Germline CDR1 reads SGHAT; CDR2 reads FQNNGV. Deletions cut 4 bases from V and 5 bases from J, with 17 bases between. The CDR3 loop spans 15 amino acids. CDR3 in DNA: TGTGCCAGCAGCTCCACAGGGTCGGGAGGAACTGAAGCTTTCTTT. It translates to CASSSTGSGGTEAFF.

The chain is built from TRBV28 and TRBJ1-1; D ambiguous. This CDR3 is built from 10 residues. The germline gives CDR1 MDHEN, CDR2 SYDVKM. V was trimmed by 6 bases and J by 7 bases, leaving 6 bases between them. The CDR3 coding sequence is TGTGCCAGCAGAGACATTGAAGCTTTCTTT. This translates into CASRDIEAFF.

The V call is TRBV2, the J call TRBJ2-2; maybe TRBD2 (5 bases). Trimming removed 11 bases at V and 2 bases at J, with 21 bases between. Germline CDR1 is SNHLY and CDR2 is FYNNEI. The CDR3 is 16 residues long. In DNA, the CDR3 is TGTGCCGTCCAGAGCGGCCGGGGTAAAAACACCGGGGAGCTGTTTTTT. It is translated as CAVQSGRGKNTGELFF.

The genes are TRBV6-6 and TRBJ2-1; 8 bases line up with TRBD2. J gave up 2 bases and V 2 bases, and 5 bases lay outside the gene matches. The CDR3 consists of 16 residues. The germline CDR1 and CDR2 sequences are MNHNY and SVGAGI (reference sequence). The CDR3 sequence is CASSYTGLGAYNEQFF. The CDR3 DNA follows: TGTGCCAGCAGTTACACGGGACTAGGTGCCTACAATGAGCAGTTCTTC.

The rearrangement links TRBV2 to TRBJ2-3, with D unresolved. The V gene lost 2 bases and the J gene lost 5 bases, with 11 bases spanning the gap. Germline CDR1 and CDR2: SNHLY and FYNNEI. CDR3 length equals 14 residues. The DNA for the CDR3 is TGTGCCAGCAGTGAATCCTTCTCCGTAGATACGCAGTATTTT. This codes for CASSESFSVDTQYF.

The chain couples TRBV21-1 to TRBJ1-4. TRBV21-1 is tagged as a pseudogene. The CDR3 totals 16 residues. The CDR3 DNA follows: TGTGCCAGCAGCAAAAGGCGCAGGGACTCTAATGAAAAACTGTTTTTT. Translation: CASSKRRRDSNEKLFF.

The J gene is TRBJ2-1, the V gene TRBV7-9; tentative D call: TRBD1 (5 bases). This CDR3 is 16 amino acids long. Germline CDR1 reads SEHNR; CDR2 reads FQNEAQ (reference sequence). V was trimmed by 5 bases and J by 3 bases, leaving 17 bases between them. This CDR3 reads CASSPVGAQDYNEQFF. CDR3 DNA sequence: TGTGCCAGCAGCCCAGTAGGGGCGCAGGACTACAATGAGCAGTTCTTC.

Comment on this clone: Germline and junction disagree at one end, which may indicate a read error. This chain connects TRBV14 to TRBJ1-2, with D possibly TRBD1 on 6 matching bases. The CDR3 runs to 16 residues. Germline V gene sequence: CDR1 SGHDN, CDR2 FVKESK. The CDR3 nucleotides are TGTGCCAGCACCCAATCCCAACAGGGACCTGTATCGGTTTACACCTTC. Protein product: CASTQSQQGPVSVYTF.

The chain is built from TRBV28 and TRBJ2-7; 11 nucleotides match TRBD2. CDR3 length: 19 residues. Germline V lookup: CDR1 MDHEN, CDR2 SYDVKM. V dropped 5 bases and J dropped 0; count of bases not matched to a gene: 15. CDR3 sequence: CASSALPGTSGSTSYEQYF. DNA for the CDR3: TGTGCCAGCAGTGCCCTTCCCGGGACTAGCGGAAGTACCTCCTACGAGCAGTACTTC.

The chain couples TRBV5-6 to TRBJ1-2, with TRBD1 identical over 10 bases. From germline, CDR1 is SGHDT and CDR2 YYEEEE. Trimming removed 2 bases from V and 4 bases from J; junction bases left unmatched: 11. This CDR3 comprises 17 residues. Written as DNA, the CDR3 is TGTGCCAGCAGCTTCGGGACAGGGGTTATAGTACCCTATGGCTACACCTTC. It translates to CASSFGTGVIVPYGYTF.

J is TRBJ1-2 and V is TRBV28; 9 bases line up with TRBD1. The J segment lost 4 bases and the V segment lost 5 bases, leaving 11 bases of the junction unmatched. This CDR3 has 16 amino acids. Germline values: CDR1 MDHEN, CDR2 SYDVKM. The CDR3 region is CASSPASGTGLYGYTF. In DNA form, the CDR3 reads TGTGCCAGCAGTCCAGCTTCCGGGACAGGGCTCTATGGCTACACCTTC.

V and J are TRBV6-5 and TRBJ1-2; no reliable D call. V lost 4 bases and J lost 4, with 19 bases in between. Germline CDR1 MNHEY, CDR2 SVGAGI. This CDR3 has 16 amino acids. The CDR3: CASSSYKARGGYGYTF. The CDR3 nucleotides are TGTGCCAGCAGTTCCTATAAGGCCCGCGGCGGCTATGGCTACACCTTC.

This chain joins TRBV4-1 and TRBJ1-1, with D maybe TRBD1 (5 bases). In germline, CDR1 is MGHRA, CDR2 YSYEKL. The CDR3 extends over 15 amino acids. The V and J ends lost 4 bases and 2 bases respectively, with 14 bases between them. In DNA, the CDR3 is TGCGCCAGCAGCCCCTTGTGGGGGGGAAACACTGAAGCTTTCTTT. Protein product: CASSPLWGGNTEAFF.

CDR3 amino acids: CASSRDRPTTNEKLFF. The CDR3 nucleotides read TGTGCCAGCAGCCGTGACAGACCTACAACTAATGAAAAACTGTTTTTT. The gene calls are TRBV5-4 and TRBJ1-4, with D maybe TRBD1 (5 bases). The germline V and J ends were trimmed by 4 bases and 0 bases, with 13 bases remaining between them. The CDR3 covers 16 residues. The V gene's germline CDR1 is SGHNT and CDR2 YYREEE (reference sequence).

The rearrangement uses TRBV12-3 or TRBV12-4 and TRBJ1-1, with D maybe TRBD1 (5 bases). The CDR3 sequence is 12 residues long. Deletions cut 0 bases from V and 12 bases from J, with 11 bases between. In nucleotides, the CDR3 is TGTGCCAGCAGTTTAGCAGGGGAATTAACTTTCTTT. Its translation is CASSLAGELTFF.

The CDR3 protein is CASSQDLLVQGRNNSPLHF. DNA for the CDR3: TGCGCCAGCAGCCAAGATTTATTGGTTCAGGGGAGAAATAATTCACCCCTCCACTTT. The V call is TRBV4-1, the J call TRBJ1-6; a weak D match, TRBD1 (6 bases). CDR3 length: 19 amino acids. Trimming cost V 0 bases and J 5 bases, with 20 bases left between them. CDR1 and CDR2 (germline): MGHRA, YSYEKL.

The V and J genes are TRBV27 and TRBJ2-1, with a tentative D call TRBD2 (5 bases). The germline V and J ends were trimmed by 5 bases and 8 bases, with 13 bases remaining between them. This CDR3 spans 13 amino acids. CDR1 and CDR2 (germline): MNHEY, SMNVEV (reference sequence). CDR3 coding DNA: TGTGCCAGCAGTGCTAGCACGACCCATGAGCAGTTCTTC. Protein product: CASSASTTHEQFF.

This sequence joins TRBV6-5 and TRBJ2-2; D perhaps matches TRBD2 (6 bases). Deletions cut 8 bases from V and 0 bases from J, with 13 bases between. The CDR3 sequence is 15 residues long. Germline assignment: CDR1 MNHEY and CDR2 SVGAGI. Here the CDR3 reads CASGWGETNTGELFF. DNA of the CDR3: TGTGCCAGCGGTTGGGGGGAGACGAACACCGGGGAGCTGTTTTTT.

The V call is TRBV24-1, the J call TRBJ2-1; D unclear. V was clipped by 5 bases and J by 8 bases, with 6 bases between them. Germline V lookup: CDR1 KGHDR, CDR2 SFDVKD. The CDR3 sequence is 11 residues long. CDR3 amino acids: CATSVSDEQFF. CDR3 bases: TGTGCCACCAGTGTAAGCGATGAGCAGTTCTTC.

The CDR3 sequence: CASSLAASWSSTSNQPQHF. The CDR3 DNA reads TGTGCCAGCAGCTTAGCCGCTAGCTGGTCCAGTACTAGCAATCAGCCCCAGCATTTT. The J gene is TRBJ1-5, the V gene TRBV7-6; the D is unclear. The CDR3 is 19 residues long. CDR1 is SGHVS and CDR2 is FNYEAQ in the germline V gene. V shed 0 bases and J shed 0 bases, with 18 bases lying between them.

This clone was observed many times. The chain combines TRBV10-3 with TRBJ2-7, with D maybe TRBD1 (6 bases). V lost 0 bases and J lost 0, with 6 bases in between. Germline V CDR1 and CDR2: ENHRY, SYGVKD. This CDR3 region has 14 residues. Here the CDR3 DNA reads TGTGCCATCAGTGAGTCGGACAGCTCCTACGAGCAGTACTTC. Translated, it gives CAISESDSSYEQYF.

CDR3 bases: TGTGCCAGCTCACCTAGGGGAGCGGGGACGAACACCGGGGAGCTGTTTTTT. This translates into CASSPRGAGTNTGELFF. The V and J genes are TRBV18 and TRBJ2-2; 7 nucleotides match TRBD2. The germline CDR1 and CDR2 sequences are KGHSH and LQKENI. V lost 3 bases and J lost 0; bases outside the gene matches: 7. The length of the CDR3 is 17 residues.

On this clone itself: This specimen includes other DNA sequences encoding the same CDR3. The chain is built from TRBV27 and TRBJ1-1, with D tentatively TRBD1 (5 bases). This CDR3 is 13 amino acids long. Trimming removed 6 bases from V and 4 bases from J, with 12 bases in between. The germline CDR1 and CDR2 sequences are MNHEY and SMNVEV (reference sequence). The DNA of the CDR3 is TGTGCCAGCAGCTTTGGAAGGGGCACTGAAGCTTTCTTT. Amino acids: CASSFGRGTEAFF.